These T cell receptor beta chains were read from a single sample in a study of monozygotic twins with inflammatory bowel disease. TCRdb re-analyzed the 5' RACE reads; it lists each CDR3 protein once, without DNA. This sample's clone table lists hundreds of thousands of distinct CDR3 sequences. Sequencing used blood. These TCRs come from a human donor with ulcerative colitis or Crohn's disease, or a healthy co-twin of an affected twin (not recorded which). Each CDR3 is given with its conserved first and last residue.

V gene	J gene	CDR3 protein
TRBV5-1	TRBJ2-7	CASSSTSGSYEQYF
TRBV30	TRBJ2-1	CAWSVLAGGLEQFF
TRBV10-3	TRBJ2-2	CAIGTRQVPNTGELFF
TRBV14	TRBJ2-2	CASSQDRGQGGELFF
TRBV29-1	TRBJ1-3	CSVEVLQGWGNTIYF
TRBV10-3	TRBJ2-7	CAIRLGSTYEQYF
TRBV5-1	TRBJ1-1	CASSSYLDTEAFF
TRBV11-2	TRBJ2-5	CASSLGTSGGATRETQYF
TRBV7-6	TRBJ2-1	CASRASDYNEQFF
TRBV6-1	TRBJ2-1	CASTPGAGQGIFNEQFF
TRBV30	TRBJ2-7	CACLTGQLGEQYF
TRBV5-1	TRBJ2-5	CASSLGPEETQYF
TRBV4-3	TRBJ2-1	CASSQSAGDYNEQFF
TRBV7-9	TRBJ2-7	CASSRATSGTTYEQYF